The clone carrying this T cell receptor beta chain was counted only a few times. The antigen remains undetermined. A much larger clone differs by one base, so this may be a read error. The entry originates in a study of read filtering for tumor transcriptome and immune sequencing. Study-wide results and caveats: Even smaller IR-seq throughput identified most shared clonotypes.

This CDR3 spans 16 amino acids. Losses at the gene ends were 3 bases for V and 5 bases for J; bases not matched to a gene: 5. Germline V lookup: CDR1 DFQATT, CDR2 SNEGSKA (reference sequence). From about 400 ng of RNA, a library with molecular barcoded alpha/delta and beta/gamma adaptors was made. TCRdb recomputed calls from the reads with MiXCR, one row per CDR3 protein. The sample shows 75,000 to 95,000 distinct CDR3 sequences, roughly 21% of them seen only once. This clonotype originated in a donor at least 40 years old with multiple myeloma. Material for sequencing was a population of CD138-negative cells sorted from bone marrow. The rearrangement joins TRBV20-1 to TRBJ2-1; 15 bases match TRBD2. The CDR3 DNA reads TGCAGTGCTAGTAGGACTAGCGGGGGGGCCAACAATGAGCAGTTCTTC. Translating gives CSASRTSGGANNEQFF.